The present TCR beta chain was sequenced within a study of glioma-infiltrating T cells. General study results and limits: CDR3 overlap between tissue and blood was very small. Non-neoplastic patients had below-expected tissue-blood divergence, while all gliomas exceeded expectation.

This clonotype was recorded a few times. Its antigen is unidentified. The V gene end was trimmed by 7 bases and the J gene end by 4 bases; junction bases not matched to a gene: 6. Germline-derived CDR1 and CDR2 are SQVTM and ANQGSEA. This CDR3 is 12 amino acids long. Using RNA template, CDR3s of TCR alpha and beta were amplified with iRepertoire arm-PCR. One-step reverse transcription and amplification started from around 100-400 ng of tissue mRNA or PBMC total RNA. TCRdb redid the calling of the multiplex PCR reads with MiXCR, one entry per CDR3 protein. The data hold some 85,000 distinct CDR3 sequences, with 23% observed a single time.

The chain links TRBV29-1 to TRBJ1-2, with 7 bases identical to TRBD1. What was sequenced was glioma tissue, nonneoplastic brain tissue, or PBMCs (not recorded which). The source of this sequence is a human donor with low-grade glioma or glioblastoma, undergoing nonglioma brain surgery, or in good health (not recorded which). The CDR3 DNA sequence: TGCAGCGGATCGACAGGGCTCTATGGCTACACCTTC. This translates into CSGSTGLYGYTF.